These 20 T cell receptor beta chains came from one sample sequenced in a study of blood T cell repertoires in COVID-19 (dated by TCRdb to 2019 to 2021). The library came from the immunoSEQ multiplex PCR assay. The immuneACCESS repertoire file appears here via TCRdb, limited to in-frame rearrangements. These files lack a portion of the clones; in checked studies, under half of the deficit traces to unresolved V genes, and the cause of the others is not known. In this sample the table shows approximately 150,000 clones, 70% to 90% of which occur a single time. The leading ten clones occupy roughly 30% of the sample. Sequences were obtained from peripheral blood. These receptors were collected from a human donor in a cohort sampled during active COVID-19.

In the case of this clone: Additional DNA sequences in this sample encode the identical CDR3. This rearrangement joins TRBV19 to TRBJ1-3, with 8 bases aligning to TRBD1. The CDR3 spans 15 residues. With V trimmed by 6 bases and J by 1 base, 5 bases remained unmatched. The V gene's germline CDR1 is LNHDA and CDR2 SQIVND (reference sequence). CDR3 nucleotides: TGTGCCAGTAGAAGGGACAGGTATTCTGGAAACACCATATATTTT. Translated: CASRRDRYSGNTIYF.

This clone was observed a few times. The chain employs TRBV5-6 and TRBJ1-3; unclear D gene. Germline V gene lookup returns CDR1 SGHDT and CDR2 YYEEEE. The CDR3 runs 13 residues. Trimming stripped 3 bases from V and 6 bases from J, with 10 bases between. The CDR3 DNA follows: TGTGCCAGCAGCTCGAGAGACACAAACACCATATATTTT. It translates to CASSSRDTNTIYF.

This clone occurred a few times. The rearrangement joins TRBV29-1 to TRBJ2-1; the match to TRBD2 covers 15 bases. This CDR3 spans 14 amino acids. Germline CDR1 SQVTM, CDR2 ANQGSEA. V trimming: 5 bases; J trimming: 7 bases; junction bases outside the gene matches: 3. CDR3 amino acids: CSVRTSGGANEQFF. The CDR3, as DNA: TGCAGCGTTCGGACTAGCGGGGGGGCTAATGAGCAGTTCTTC.

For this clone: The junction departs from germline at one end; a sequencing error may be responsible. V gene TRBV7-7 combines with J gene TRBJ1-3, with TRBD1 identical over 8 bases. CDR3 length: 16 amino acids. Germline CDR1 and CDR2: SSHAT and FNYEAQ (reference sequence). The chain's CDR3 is CASRPRGPSSGNTIYF. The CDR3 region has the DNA TGTGCTAGCAGACCCAGGGGGCCGAGCTCTGGAAACACCATATATTTT.

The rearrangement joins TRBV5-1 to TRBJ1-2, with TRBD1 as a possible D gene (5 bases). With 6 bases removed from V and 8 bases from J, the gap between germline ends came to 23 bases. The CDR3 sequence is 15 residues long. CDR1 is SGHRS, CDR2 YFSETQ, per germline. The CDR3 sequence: CASTPLTPGNLGYTF. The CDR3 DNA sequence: TGCGCCAGCACCCCCTTAACGCCAGGGAACCTGGGCTACACCTTC.

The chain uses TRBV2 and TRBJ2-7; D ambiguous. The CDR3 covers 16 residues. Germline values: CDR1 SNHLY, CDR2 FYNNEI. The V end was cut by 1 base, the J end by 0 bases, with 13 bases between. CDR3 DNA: TGTGCCAGCAGTGAAGGTGGCACCTTTATCTCCTACGAGCAGTACTTC. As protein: CASSEGGTFISYEQYF. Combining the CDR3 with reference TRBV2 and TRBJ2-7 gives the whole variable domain EPEVTQTPSHQVTQMGQEVILRCVPISNHLYFYWYRQILGQKVEFLVSFYNNEISEKSEIFDDQFSVERPDGSNFTLKIRSTKLEDSAMYFCASSEGGTFISYEQYFGPGTRLTVT.

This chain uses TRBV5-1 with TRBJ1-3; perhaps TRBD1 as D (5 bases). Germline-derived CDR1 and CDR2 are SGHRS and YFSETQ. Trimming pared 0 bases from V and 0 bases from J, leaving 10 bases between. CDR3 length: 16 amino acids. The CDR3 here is CASSLGGSHSGNTIYF. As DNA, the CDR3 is TGCGCCAGCAGCTTGGGGGGCTCCCACTCTGGAAACACCATATATTTT. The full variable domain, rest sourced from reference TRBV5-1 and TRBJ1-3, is KAGVTQTPRYLIKTRGQQVTLSCSPISGHRSVSWYQQTPGQGLQFLFEYFSETQRNKGNFPGRFSGRQFSNSRSEMNVSTLELGDSALYLCASSLGGSHSGNTIYFGEGSWLTVV.

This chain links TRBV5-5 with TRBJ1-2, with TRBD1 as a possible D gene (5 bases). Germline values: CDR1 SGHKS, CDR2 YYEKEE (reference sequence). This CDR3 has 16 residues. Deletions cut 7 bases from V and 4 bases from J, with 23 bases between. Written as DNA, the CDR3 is TGTGCCAGCCTCCGTGAACGGCCGGGGGGTGGCTATGGCTACACCTTC. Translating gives CASLRERPGGGYGYTF.

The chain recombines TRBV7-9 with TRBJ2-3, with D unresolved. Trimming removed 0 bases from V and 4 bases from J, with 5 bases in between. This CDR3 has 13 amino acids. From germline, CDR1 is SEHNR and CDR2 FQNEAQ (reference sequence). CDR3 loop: CASSLARADTQYF. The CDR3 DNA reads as TGTGCCAGCAGCTTAGCGCGTGCAGATACGCAGTATTTT.

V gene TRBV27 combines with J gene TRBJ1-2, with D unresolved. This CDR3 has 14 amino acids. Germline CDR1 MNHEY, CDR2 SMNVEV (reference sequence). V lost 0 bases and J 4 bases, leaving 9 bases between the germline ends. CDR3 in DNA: TGTGCCAGCAGTTTATCCGAAGACATCTATGGCTACACCTTC. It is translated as CASSLSEDIYGYTF.

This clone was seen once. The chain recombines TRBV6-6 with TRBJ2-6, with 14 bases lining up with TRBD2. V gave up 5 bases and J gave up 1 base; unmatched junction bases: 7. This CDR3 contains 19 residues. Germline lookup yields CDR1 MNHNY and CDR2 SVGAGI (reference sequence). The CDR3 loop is CASSHGLAGGSSGANVLTF. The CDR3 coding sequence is TGTGCCAGCAGTCACGGACTAGCGGGGGGATCGTCTGGGGCCAACGTCCTGACTTTC.

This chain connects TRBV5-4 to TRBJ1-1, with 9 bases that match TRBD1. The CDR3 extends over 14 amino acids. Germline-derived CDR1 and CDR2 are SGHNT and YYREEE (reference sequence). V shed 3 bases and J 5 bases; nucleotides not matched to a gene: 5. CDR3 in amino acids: CASSSGTGRTEAFF. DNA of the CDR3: TGTGCCAGCAGCTCAGGGACAGGGCGGACTGAAGCTTTCTTT.

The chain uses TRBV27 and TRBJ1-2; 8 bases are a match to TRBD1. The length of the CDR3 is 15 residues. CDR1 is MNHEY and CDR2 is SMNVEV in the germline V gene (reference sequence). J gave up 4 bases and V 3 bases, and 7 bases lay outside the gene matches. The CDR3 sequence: CASSLGTGSRYGYTF. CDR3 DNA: TGTGCCAGCAGTTTGGGGACAGGATCCCGCTATGGCTACACCTTC.

The CDR3 DNA reads as TGTGCCACCAGTGACCTTGACGGAGTCACAGATACGCAGTATTTT. It is translated as CATSDLDGVTDTQYF. V usage is TRBV24-1 and J usage is TRBJ2-3; D gene unclear. Germline CDR1 KGHDR, CDR2 SFDVKD. The CDR3 runs 15 residues. V was pared by 4 bases and J by 2 bases, with 12 bases between.

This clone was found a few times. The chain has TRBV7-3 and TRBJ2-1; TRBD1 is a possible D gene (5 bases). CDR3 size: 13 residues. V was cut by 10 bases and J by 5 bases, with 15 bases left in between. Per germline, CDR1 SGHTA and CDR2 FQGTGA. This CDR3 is CANRGFEDNEQFF. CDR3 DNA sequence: TGTGCCAATAGGGGCTTTGAGGACAATGAGCAGTTCTTC.

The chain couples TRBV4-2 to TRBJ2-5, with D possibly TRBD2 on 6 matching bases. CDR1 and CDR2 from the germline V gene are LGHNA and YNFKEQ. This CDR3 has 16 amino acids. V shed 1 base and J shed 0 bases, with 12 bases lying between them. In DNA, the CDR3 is TGTGCCAGCAGCCAAGGGGACGGGGGAAACCAAGAGACCCAGTACTTC. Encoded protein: CASSQGDGGNQETQYF.

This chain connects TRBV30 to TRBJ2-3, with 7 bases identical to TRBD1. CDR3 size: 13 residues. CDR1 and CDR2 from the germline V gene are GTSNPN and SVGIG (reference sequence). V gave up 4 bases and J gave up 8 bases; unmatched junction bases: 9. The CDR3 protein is CAWTRQGKGTQYF. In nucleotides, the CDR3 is TGTGCCTGGACCCGACAGGGCAAGGGTACGCAGTATTTT.

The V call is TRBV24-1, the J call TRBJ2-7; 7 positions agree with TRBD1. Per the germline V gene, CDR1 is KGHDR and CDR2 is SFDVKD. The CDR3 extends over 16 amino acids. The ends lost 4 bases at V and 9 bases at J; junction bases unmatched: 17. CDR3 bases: TGTGCCACCAGTGACGAGTCGGCAGGGGGTTTTCGCGGGCAGTACTTC. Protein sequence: CATSDESAGGFRGQYF.

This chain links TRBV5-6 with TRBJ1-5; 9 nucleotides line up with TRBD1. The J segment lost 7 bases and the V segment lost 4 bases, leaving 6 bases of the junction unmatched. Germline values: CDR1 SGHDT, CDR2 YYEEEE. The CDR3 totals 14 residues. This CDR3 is CASSTGTGTQPQHF. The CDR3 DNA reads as TGTGCCAGCAGCACCGGGACAGGGACGCAGCCCCAGCATTTT.

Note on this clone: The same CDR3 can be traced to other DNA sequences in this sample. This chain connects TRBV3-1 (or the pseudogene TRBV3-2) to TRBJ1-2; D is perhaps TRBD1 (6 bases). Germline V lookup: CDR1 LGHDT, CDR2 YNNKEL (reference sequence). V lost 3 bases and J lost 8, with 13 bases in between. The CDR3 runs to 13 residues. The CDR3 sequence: CASSQGTTGGYTF. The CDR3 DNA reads TGTGCCAGCAGCCAGGGAACAACAGGGGGCTACACCTTC.